The 23 T cell receptor beta chains below all came from one sample that was sequenced in a study of cytomegalovirus exposure and HLA in healthy donors. The PCR was carried out with 60 Vbeta primers and 13 Jbeta primers. TCRdb's copy holds only in-frame clones and misses some; the assay was immunoSEQ multiplex PCR. The table lists approximately 110,000 clones, around three quarters of them singletons. The sequencing sample was made of PBMCs. The receptors shown here come from a woman between 18 and 30 years old in good health and CMV-seropositive.

The V and J genes are TRBV6-5 and TRBJ1-2; no reliable D call. Germline loops: CDR1 MNHEY, CDR2 SVGAGI. The CDR3 runs to 15 residues. Trimming shortened V by 4 bases and J by 2 bases, and 14 bases separated the two germline ends. The CDR3 region has the DNA TGTGCCAGCAGTTCAGAAGGGAGGGCCAACTATGGCTACACCTTC. It codes for CASSSEGRANYGYTF.

This sequence joins TRBV10-3 and TRBJ2-7; D is unresolved. V lost 3 bases and J lost 0, with 3 bases in between. There are 12 residues in the CDR3. Germline CDR1 and CDR2: ENHRY and SYGVKD. CDR3 DNA: TGTGCCATCAGTGACAGCTCCTACGAGCAGTACTTC. As protein: CAISDSSYEQYF.

The V and J genes are TRBV5-1 and TRBJ2-7; 7 bases are shared with TRBD1. CDR1 and CDR2 from the germline V gene are SGHRS and YFSETQ. After removal of 5 bases from V and 0 bases from J, the junction contained 8 bases not matched to a gene. The length of the CDR3 is 15 residues. The CDR3 protein is CASRYAGTVSYEQYF. The CDR3 DNA is TGCGCCAGCAGGTACGCCGGGACAGTCTCCTACGAGCAGTACTTC.

CDR3 loop: CASSHPARGRAGYEQYF. The CDR3, as DNA: TGCGCCAGCAGCCACCCGGCGCGGGGGCGCGCCGGCTACGAGCAGTACTTC. The rearrangement joins TRBV4-1 to TRBJ2-7; TRBD2 is a possible D gene (7 bases). Germline V gene sequence: CDR1 MGHRA, CDR2 YSYEKL. The CDR3 contains 17 residues. V gave up 3 bases and J gave up 3 bases, with 21 bases separating them.

CDR3 DNA: TGTGCCAGCAGTTATCATTCCGACAGGACCGTTGGGTATGGCTACACCTTC. Encoded protein: CASSYHSDRTVGYGYTF. This chain uses TRBV28 with TRBJ1-2; weak D call: TRBD1 (6 bases). The CDR3 is made up of 17 amino acids. V was clipped by 4 bases and J by 5 bases, with 23 bases between them. The germline gives CDR1 MDHEN, CDR2 SYDVKM.

The chain employs TRBV5-5 and TRBJ1-1; D call uncertain. This CDR3 contains 14 residues. Trimming cost V 9 bases and J 5 bases, with 20 bases left between them. The germline CDR1 and CDR2 sequences are SGHKS and YYEKEE (reference sequence). The CDR3 DNA sequence: TGTGCCACCGCAGGAATCTGGACTGGGACTGAAGCTTTCTTT. Its translation is CATAGIWTGTEAFF.

The chain employs TRBV6-4 and TRBJ1-2; D is undetermined. CDR3 length equals 13 residues. Germline assignment: CDR1 MRHNA and CDR2 SNTAGT. V was trimmed by 6 bases and J by 4 bases, leaving 12 bases between them. In DNA, the CDR3 is TGTGCCAGCAGCCACGAGGAAGGCTATGGCTACACCTTC. Amino acid sequence: CASSHEEGYGYTF.

The gene calls are TRBV11-2 and TRBJ1-2; D possibly corresponds to TRBD1 (6 bases). Germline V lookup: CDR1 SGHAT, CDR2 FQNNGV. V gave up 5 bases and J gave up 4 bases, with 11 bases separating them. This CDR3 region has 13 residues. Written as DNA, the CDR3 is TGTGCCAGCAGCCTCGACAGGATCTATGGCTACACCTTC. The encoded protein is CASSLDRIYGYTF.

This chain joins TRBV4-1 and TRBJ2-7, with a weak D call TRBD2 (7 bases). Trimming shortened V by 4 bases and J by 5 bases, and 18 bases separated the two germline ends. From germline, CDR1 is MGHRA and CDR2 YSYEKL. This CDR3 has 15 residues. CDR3 nucleotides: TGCGCCAGCAGCCTCCGGGGGGCAGGGCGGAACGAGCAGTACTTC. This translates into CASSLRGAGRNEQYF.

V usage is TRBV2 and J usage is TRBJ2-1; TRBD1 agrees at 7 bases. Germline CDR1 and CDR2: SNHLY and FYNNEI. The V segment lost 6 bases and the J segment 6 bases; nucleotides outside the gene matches: 2. The CDR3 length is 12 residues. CDR3 amino acids: CASRRQGNEQFF. Written as DNA, the CDR3 is TGTGCCAGCAGGAGACAGGGCAATGAGCAGTTCTTC.

V usage is TRBV11-2 and J usage is TRBJ2-5; D possibly corresponds to TRBD1 (7 bases). Per the germline V gene, CDR1 is SGHAT and CDR2 is FQNNGV. This CDR3 contains 11 residues. With 5 bases removed from V and 11 bases from J, the gap between germline ends came to 12 bases. CDR3 sequence reads: CASSQGGLQYF. CDR3 nucleotides: TGTGCCAGCAGCCAGGGGGGCCTACAGTACTTC.

The genes are TRBV9 and TRBJ2-5; D not certain. This CDR3 has 14 residues. The V gene's germline CDR1 is SGDLS and CDR2 YYNGEE. V was cut by 0 bases and J by 4 bases, with 10 bases left in between. In DNA form, the CDR3 reads TGTGCCAGCAGCGTAGGAGTGACTGGAGAGACCCAGTACTTC. Its protein product is CASSVGVTGETQYF.

The CDR3 region is CASSPSGRKTDTQYF. The CDR3 coding sequence is TGTGCCAGCAGCCCTAGCGGGAGGAAGACAGATACGCAGTATTTT. The chain is built from TRBV6-5 and TRBJ2-3; 11 positions agree with TRBD2. The CDR3 loop spans 15 amino acids. The germline V gene encodes CDR1 MNHEY and CDR2 SVGAGI. Trimming at V came to 6 bases and at J to 3 bases, leaving 5 bases not matched to a gene.

J is TRBJ2-7 and V is TRBV6-5, with a possible D match to TRBD2 (6 bases). V lost 7 bases, J lost 3 bases, and 16 bases lay in between. CDR1 is MNHEY and CDR2 is SVGAGI in the germline V gene. CDR3 length: 14 residues. The CDR3 nucleotides are TGTGCCAGCACTGACTCTAGCGAGGGCTACGAGCAGTACTTC. Protein product: CASTDSSEGYEQYF.

V usage is TRBV7-9 and J usage is TRBJ2-7, with 8 bases matching TRBD1. The junction had 3 bases not matched to a gene; V was cut back by 2 bases and J by 3 bases. Germline CDR1 reads SEHNR; CDR2 reads FQNEAQ (reference sequence). The CDR3 runs to 14 residues. CDR3 amino acids: CASSLQGAVYEQYF. CDR3 sequence (DNA): TGTGCCAGCAGCTTACAGGGGGCTGTCTACGAGCAGTACTTC.

The chain is built from TRBV6-7 and TRBJ2-7, with D maybe TRBD2 (6 bases). TRBV6-7 is noted as an ORF with a role that remains uncertain. The CDR3 loop spans 16 amino acids. V shed 4 bases and J shed 3 bases, with 19 bases lying between them. CDR3 nucleotides: TGTGCCAGCAGTTTGCGGGCGGGACCCGCGGTCTACGAGCAGTACTTC. Its protein product is CASSLRAGPAVYEQYF.

This clone has just one count. This rearrangement joins TRBV11-2 to TRBJ2-1, with a possible D match to TRBD2 (6 bases). V was trimmed by 1 base and J by 15 bases, leaving 13 bases between them. The CDR3 sequence is 12 residues long. Germline loops: CDR1 SGHAT, CDR2 FQNNGV. CDR3 sequence reads: CASSLVRENPFF. CDR3 in DNA: TGTGCCAGCAGCTTAGTACGGGAGAACCCGTTCTTC.

The chain recombines TRBV6-1 with TRBJ2-1, with D perhaps matching TRBD2 (5 bases). The germline V gene encodes CDR1 MNHNS and CDR2 SASEGT. The CDR3 extends over 17 amino acids. The V and J ends lost 1 base and 9 bases respectively, with 22 bases between them. Here the CDR3 DNA reads TGTGCCAGCAGTGAAGGTAGGCTGGAGGTGCCCAGGTTTGAGCAGTTCTTC. It codes for CASSEGRLEVPRFEQFF.

The V gene is TRBV5-4, the J gene TRBJ1-3, with 7 bases aligning to TRBD1. The CDR3 is 15 residues long. After removal of 7 bases from V and 0 bases from J, the junction contained 7 bases not matched to a gene. CDR1 is SGHNT and CDR2 is YYREEE in the germline V gene (reference sequence). Here the CDR3 DNA reads TGTGCCAGCGAGACAGGGTCCGGCTCTGGAAACACCATATATTTT. Translation gives CASETGSGSGNTIYF.

This chain uses TRBV19 with TRBJ1-1; 9 bases line up with TRBD1. Germline V gene data show CDR1 as LNHDA and CDR2 as SQIVND (reference sequence). The CDR3 covers 14 residues. After removal of 3 bases from V and 3 bases from J, the junction contained 2 bases not matched to a gene. For the CDR3, the DNA is TGTGCCAGTAGTATCGGGGACAGGGACACTGAAGCTTTCTTT. It yields the protein CASSIGDRDTEAFF.

The CDR3 here is CATSRMSSYNEQFF. The CDR3 DNA reads TGTGCCACCAGCAGGATGAGCTCCTACAATGAGCAGTTCTTC. V gene TRBV15 combines with J gene TRBJ2-1; D is unclear. V lost 3 bases and J 0 bases, leaving 6 bases between the germline ends. The CDR3 has 14 amino acids. Germline values: CDR1 LNHNV, CDR2 YYDKDF (reference sequence). The entire variable domain, with the rest obtained from reference TRBV15 and TRBJ2-1, is as follows: DAMVIQNPRYQVTQFGKPVTLSCSQTLNHNVMYWYQQKSSQAPKLLFHYYDKDFNNEADTPDNFQSRRPNTSFCFLDIRSPGLGDTAMYLCATSRMSSYNEQFFGPGTRLTVL.

J is TRBJ2-7 and V is TRBV27; 9 positions agree with TRBD1. CDR3 size: 15 residues. Germline V gene data show CDR1 as MNHEY and CDR2 as SMNVEV (reference sequence). The V gene end was trimmed by 0 bases and the J gene end by 5 bases; junction bases not matched to a gene: 5. CDR3 bases: TGTGCCAGCAGTTTATCGTGGACAGGGGCCCACGAGCAGTACTTC. This encodes CASSLSWTGAHEQYF.

The V gene is TRBV5-6, the J gene TRBJ2-5; 7 nucleotides match TRBD1. The V gene's germline CDR1 is SGHDT and CDR2 YYEEEE. J was trimmed by 2 bases and V by 3 bases; bases with no gene match: 4. CDR3 size: 14 residues. The CDR3 spells CASSSPGQQETQYF. CDR3 sequence (DNA): TGTGCCAGCAGCTCGCCGGGACAGCAAGAGACCCAGTACTTC.